The 27 T cell receptor beta chains listed next were all sequenced from one sample in a study of human T cells and chemical hapten exposure. TCRdb reanalysed the RACE reads using MiXCR and keeps one entry per CDR3 protein. In the table there are about 250,000 distinct CDR3 sequences, about 7.7% of which are singletons. Time point reported: pre-sensitization, week 0. Specified treatment: therapeutic diphenylcyclopropenone sensitization with weekly scalp DPC. Sequencing used whole blood, obtained in connection with sensitization to the hapten diphenylcyclopropenone (DPC). The source of these receptors is a man aged 18 to 29 with alopecia areata. Some clones in this sample may be carry-over from other donors' samples.

The table lists this clonotype with a few counts. The rearrangement uses TRBV7-3 and TRBJ1-1; 9 positions agree with TRBD1. CDR3 size: 13 residues. Germline-derived CDR1 and CDR2 are SGHTA and FQGTGA. The J segment lost 10 bases and the V segment lost 4 bases, leaving 7 bases of the junction unmatched. CDR3 sequence reads: CASSSGQGSRAFF. The CDR3 bases are TGTGCCAGCAGCTCGGGACAGGGCAGTCGAGCTTTCTTT.

This clonotype was counted a few times. The V gene is TRBV5-1, the J gene TRBJ2-1, with TRBD1 identical over 8 bases. With 4 bases clipped from V and 7 bases from J, the junction kept 16 bases outside the gene matches. This CDR3 is 17 amino acids long. Germline V gene data show CDR1 as SGHRS and CDR2 as YFSETQ. CDR3 DNA: TGCGCCAGCAGCCAGAATATACTTATGACAGGGGAGAATGAGCAGTTCTTC. Encoded protein: CASSQNILMTGENEQFF.

This clonotype appeared a few times. The chain joins TRBV12-3 or TRBV12-4 to TRBJ1-2; D unresolved. This CDR3 spans 14 amino acids. Trimming left V 5 bases short and J 3 bases short, with 13 bases between. CDR3 bases: TGTGCCAGCAGTCCGAGACCGATCGACTATGGCTACACCTTC. Translated, it gives CASSPRPIDYGYTF.

This clonotype appeared a few times. This chain links TRBV12-3 or TRBV12-4 with TRBJ1-1; a possible D gene is TRBD1 (5 bases). There are 14 residues in the CDR3. The germline V and J ends were trimmed by 6 bases and 4 bases, with 15 bases remaining between them. The DNA for the CDR3 is TGTGCCAGCAGGGAACAGCGAGGGGCCACTGAAGCTTTCTTT. Translating gives CASREQRGATEAFF.

This clonotype was counted a few times. The chain is built from TRBV6-4 and TRBJ2-3; TRBD2 agrees at 12 bases. Germline-derived CDR1 and CDR2 are MRHNA and SNTAGT. The CDR3 consists of 15 residues. Trimming at V came to 5 bases and at J to 5 bases, leaving 5 bases not matched to a gene. The CDR3 DNA reads TGTGCCAGCAGTAAACTAGCGGGGGGCGGAGATACGCAGTATTTT. Translation gives CASSKLAGGGDTQYF.

The rearrangement uses TRBV6-4 and TRBJ1-4; no firm D call. V shed 1 base and J shed 0 bases, with 9 bases lying between them. This CDR3 region has 16 residues. Germline V CDR1 and CDR2: MRHNA, SNTAGT. The CDR3 sequence is CASSDLWRATNEKLFF. DNA for the CDR3: TGTGCCAGCAGTGACTTGTGGAGAGCAACTAATGAAAAACTGTTTTTT.

Details on this clonotype: Compared with germline, one end of the junction differs, possibly owing to a read error. The rearrangement joins TRBV6-5 to TRBJ1-1; the D gene is possibly TRBD1 (6 bases). This CDR3 region has 13 residues. Germline V CDR1 and CDR2: MNHEY, SVGAGI. CDR3 sequence: CASSYDGAGAVLF. CDR3 coding DNA: TGTGCCAGCAGTTACGATGGGGCAGGGGCAGTTCTCTTT.

The chain is built from TRBV6-1 and TRBJ1-1; 8 bases match TRBD1. The CDR3 is 14 residues long. V was pared by 2 bases and J by 6 bases, with 5 bases of the junction left unmatched. Per the germline V gene, CDR1 is MNHNS and CDR2 is SASEGT. CDR3 nucleotide sequence: TGTGCCAGCAGTGAATGGACAGGGAAGGCTGAAGCTTTCTTT. Residues: CASSEWTGKAEAFF.

V usage is TRBV4-2 and J usage is TRBJ2-7; D not certain. CDR1 and CDR2 (germline): LGHNA, YNFKEQ. This CDR3 has 14 amino acids. The V end was cut by 1 base, the J end by 11 bases, with 18 bases between. The CDR3 coding sequence is TGTGCCAGCAGCCAAGCGTCCCAGGAGAGTTACAAGTACTTC. Translating gives CASSQASQESYKYF.

V and J are TRBV28 and TRBJ1-1, with D perhaps TRBD1 (5 bases). Trimming cost V 7 bases and J 5 bases, with 29 bases left between them. In germline, CDR1 is MDHEN, CDR2 SYDVKM. There are 18 residues in the CDR3. The CDR3 reads CASTTFRGSRWGRTEAFF. DNA for the CDR3: TGTGCCAGCACCACCTTTAGAGGGTCCAGGTGGGGGAGGACTGAAGCTTTCTTT.

This clonotype was detected only a few times. The rearrangement joins TRBV25-1 to TRBJ2-3; 12 bases agree with TRBD2. This CDR3 is built from 16 residues. From germline, CDR1 is MGHDK and CDR2 SYGVNS. V trimming: 2 bases; J trimming: 2 bases; junction bases outside the gene matches: 2. CDR3 DNA sequence: TGTGCCAGCAGTGAAGGGACTAGCGGGTACACAGATACGCAGTATTTT. Protein product: CASSEGTSGYTDTQYF.

This clonotype appeared a few times. The chain has TRBV12-3 or TRBV12-4 and TRBJ2-1; D is ambiguous. Trimming took 7 bases from V and 0 from J, leaving 13 bases between them. CDR3 length: 15 residues. The CDR3: CASNPLLNSYNEQFF. Written as DNA, the CDR3 is TGTGCCAGCAACCCCTTGTTGAACTCCTACAATGAGCAGTTCTTC.

The rearrangement links TRBV12-3 or TRBV12-4 to TRBJ2-5; TRBD2 might be the D (6 bases). Deletions cut 3 bases from V and 4 bases from J, with 15 bases between. This CDR3 is 15 amino acids long. CDR3 DNA: TGTGCCAGCAGTTTGGGCGGAGAAGCGGGAGAGACCCAGTACTTC. Translation: CASSLGGEAGETQYF.

The chain recombines TRBV20-1 with TRBJ2-5, with D perhaps given as TRBD1 or TRBD2 (5 bases each). The CDR3 runs 13 residues. In germline, CDR1 is DFQATT, CDR2 SNEGSKA (reference sequence). The V end lost 1 base, the J end lost 5 bases, and 11 bases lay between the germline ends. The CDR3 DNA sequence: TGCAGTGCTAGAGGCACTGGGACGGAGACCCAGTACTTC. Amino acid sequence: CSARGTGTETQYF.

The J gene is TRBJ2-7, the V gene TRBV28; 11 bases align to TRBD1. The junction had 5 bases not matched to a gene; V was cut back by 2 bases and J by 2 bases. CDR1 and CDR2 from the germline V gene are MDHEN and SYDVKM. The CDR3 loop spans 16 amino acids. The CDR3, as DNA: TGTGCCAGCAGTTTACCGGACAGGGGGCACACCTACGAGCAGTACTTC. This sequence encodes CASSLPDRGHTYEQYF. The variable domain in full, completed from reference TRBV28 and TRBJ2-7, reads DVKVTQSSRYLVKRTGEKVFLECVQDMDHENMFWYRQDPGLGLRLIYFSYDVKMKEKGDIPEGYSVSREKKERFSLILESASTNQTSMYLCASSLPDRGHTYEQYFGPGTRLTVT.

This chain joins TRBV20-1 and TRBJ1-5; D not resolved. The CDR3 spans 13 residues. Trimming took off 3 bases at V and 3 bases at J, with 9 bases between the two ends. Germline V CDR1 and CDR2: DFQATT, SNEGSKA (reference sequence). In DNA, the CDR3 is TGCAGTGCTAGCGGCCGGAACAATCAGCCCCAGCATTTT. This gives the protein CSASGRNNQPQHF.

This clonotype was seen a handful of times. V is TRBV4-3 and J is TRBJ1-6, with TRBD1 matching over 8 bases. V was pared by 1 base and J by 7 bases, with 3 bases of the junction left unmatched. Per the germline V gene, CDR1 is LGHNA and CDR2 is YSLEER. CDR3 length equals 15 residues. The CDR3: CASSQGTGTNSPLHF. CDR3 in DNA: TGCGCCAGCAGCCAAGGGACAGGGACCAATTCACCCCTCCACTTT.

The V gene is TRBV4-3, the J gene TRBJ2-5; 7 bases are shared with TRBD1. The V gene end was trimmed by 2 bases and the J gene end by 3 bases; junction bases not matched to a gene: 3. The CDR3 runs 14 residues. The germline V gene encodes CDR1 LGHNA and CDR2 YSLEER. The CDR3 reads CASSQIGTEETQYF. The CDR3 DNA reads as TGCGCCAGCAGCCAAATTGGGACAGAAGAGACCCAGTACTTC.

This clonotype has only a few counts. The chain links TRBV4-2 to TRBJ2-1; D is perhaps TRBD1 or TRBD2 (6 bases each). The CDR3 totals 15 residues. V shed 0 bases and J shed 9 bases, with 15 bases lying between them. CDR1 LGHNA and CDR2 YNFKEQ come from the germline V gene. The CDR3 nucleotides read TGTGCCAGCAGCCAAGACGGAGGGGGTACCGGTGAGCAGTTCTTC. Translation gives CASSQDGGGTGEQFF.

The gene calls are TRBV12-3 or TRBV12-4 and TRBJ1-5; unclear D gene. CDR3 length: 16 residues. Trimming cost V 2 bases and J 2 bases, with 13 bases left between them. The CDR3 region has the DNA TGTGCCAGCAGTTTATACTCCGGGAGGGGCAATCAGCCCCAGCATTTT. This gives the protein CASSLYSGRGNQPQHF.

This clonotype was detected ten times or more. This chain uses TRBV4-1 with TRBJ2-7; D possibly corresponds to TRBD1 (6 bases). The CDR3 runs to 13 residues. Deletions cut 1 base from V and 5 bases from J, with 9 bases between. CDR1 is MGHRA, CDR2 YSYEKL, per germline. The CDR3 DNA is TGCGCCAGCAGCCAAGGGGGGCGAAACGAGCAGTACTTC. Its translation is CASSQGGRNEQYF.

This clonotype was found a few times. V usage is TRBV25-1 and J usage is TRBJ2-3; D is unresolved. The germline V gene encodes CDR1 MGHDK and CDR2 SYGVNS. The CDR3 runs 20 residues. The germline V and J ends were trimmed by 8 bases and 0 bases, with 30 bases remaining between them. This chain's CDR3 is CASGTQTGVLIPRSTDTQYF. In DNA, the CDR3 is TGTGCCAGCGGAACTCAAACTGGTGTCCTAATCCCGAGGAGCACAGATACGCAGTATTTT.

This clonotype was observed a few times. The rearrangement joins TRBV4-1 to TRBJ1-4; TRBD1 is a possible D gene (6 bases). The CDR3 sequence is 15 residues long. Per the germline V gene, CDR1 is MGHRA and CDR2 is YSYEKL. V dropped 4 bases and J dropped 4 bases, with 13 bases sitting between them. Here the CDR3 reads CASSRSGASNEKLFF. Here the CDR3 DNA reads TGCGCCAGCAGCCGCTCAGGGGCGAGTAATGAAAAACTGTTTTTT.

This clonotype was observed a few times. The chain recombines TRBV12-3 or TRBV12-4 with TRBJ2-1; 9 nucleotides agree with TRBD1. The CDR3 runs 15 residues. The V segment lost 3 bases and the J segment 4 bases; nucleotides outside the gene matches: 4. The CDR3 loop is CASSFSGTGYNEQFF. DNA for the CDR3: TGTGCCAGCAGTTTCTCAGGGACAGGGTACAATGAGCAGTTCTTC.

This clonotype was seen more than once but under ten times. V is TRBV5-1 and J is TRBJ2-5; 7 positions agree with TRBD2. V lost 3 bases, J lost 4 bases, and 9 bases stayed unmatched. CDR3 length equals 15 residues. The germline V gene has CDR1 SGHRS and CDR2 YFSETQ. DNA of the CDR3: TGCGCCAGCAGCTCGGAAACTAGCGAGGGAGAGACCCAGTACTTC. Translating gives CASSSETSEGETQYF.

This clonotype occurred a few times. The chain is built from TRBV5-1 and TRBJ2-2; D is unclear. The CDR3 loop spans 12 amino acids. Per germline, CDR1 SGHRS and CDR2 YFSETQ. Trimming took off 6 bases at V and 5 bases at J, with 8 bases between the two ends. Here the CDR3 reads CASIPGTGELFF. DNA of the CDR3: TGCGCCAGCATCCCCGGGACCGGGGAGCTGTTTTTT.

The V gene is TRBV6-5, the J gene TRBJ2-2; D remains unclear. V was trimmed by 1 base and J by 5 bases, leaving 5 bases between them. The CDR3 totals 13 residues. From germline, CDR1 is MNHEY and CDR2 SVGAGI. The CDR3 sequence: CASSYLRTGELFF. The CDR3 bases are TGTGCCAGCAGTTACTTGCGGACCGGGGAGCTGTTTTTT.